The 21 T cell receptor beta chains below come from one sample, sequenced in a study of beta chain features in type 1 diabetes. Study observations and caveats: Moderately but significantly shorter TCRB CDR3s were found in Type 1 diabetes patients in all four CD4+ subsets.

Isolated RNA was reverse transcribed in full, so expressed TCRB transcripts were sequenced. Some clones are missing from TCRdb's copy, which holds only in-frame ones; the method was immunoSEQ multiplex PCR. The data contain 600,000 or so clones, over 10% of them singletons. Their antigens are not known. Sequencing used naive CD4+ T cells from blood. Receptors were obtained from a man between 25 and 39 years old with type 1 diabetes.

This clone appeared a few times. The V gene is TRBV18, the J gene TRBJ2-1, with 8 bases identical to TRBD2. This CDR3 has 15 residues. Germline lookup yields CDR1 KGHSH and CDR2 LQKENI. V lost 3 bases and J lost 5; bases outside the gene matches: 6. The DNA for the CDR3 is TGTGCCAGCTCACCTAGGAGCGGGGGACACAATGAGCAGTTCTTC. It encodes CASSPRSGGHNEQFF.

J is TRBJ2-3 and V is TRBV7-6; tentatively, D is TRBD1 (6 bases). Germline CDR1 reads SGHVS; CDR2 reads FNYEAQ. This CDR3 has 16 amino acids. Trimming left V 2 bases short and J 0 bases short, with 12 bases between. The CDR3 reads CASSLSGGTSTDTQYF. DNA for the CDR3: TGTGCCAGCAGCTTATCTGGGGGCACTAGCACAGATACGCAGTATTTT.

This rearrangement joins TRBV7-2 to TRBJ2-5, with TRBD2 identical over 9 bases. The CDR3 is 16 amino acids. Trimming cost V 5 bases and J 2 bases; bases outside gene matches: 9. CDR1 and CDR2 (germline): SGHTA, FQGNSA. CDR3 nucleotides: TGTGCCAGCAGCCCTATCAGGCTAGCGGGGCAAGAGACCCAGTACTTC. This translates into CASSPIRLAGQETQYF.

A few counts support this clone. The chain couples TRBV28 to TRBJ1-5; no clear D. The germline gives CDR1 MDHEN, CDR2 SYDVKM. Trimming took off 2 bases at V and 11 bases at J, with 7 bases between the two ends. This CDR3 contains 11 residues. The CDR3 nucleotides are TGTGCCAGCAGTTTACTTCGAGCCCAGCATTTT. It yields the protein CASSLLRAQHF.

This clone occurred a few times. The chain links TRBV4-3 to TRBJ1-2, with 11 bases matching TRBD1. V was clipped by 5 bases and J by 6 bases; unmatched bases: 2. Per germline, CDR1 LGHNA and CDR2 YSLEER. CDR3 size: 13 residues. CDR3 loop: CASSLGQGDGYTF. The CDR3, as DNA: TGCGCCAGCAGCTTGGGACAGGGGGATGGCTACACCTTC.

The chain links TRBV29-1 to TRBJ1-3, with TRBD1 matching over 7 bases. The germline CDR1 and CDR2 sequences are SQVTM and ANQGSEA. The CDR3 runs to 14 residues. The trim removed 7 bases at V and 3 bases at J, leaving 9 bases unmatched. CDR3 amino acids: CSASRGEGGNTIYF. The CDR3 DNA reads TGCAGCGCCTCCAGGGGGGAAGGTGGAAACACCATATATTTT.

This chain connects TRBV4-2 to TRBJ1-4; 7 bases align to TRBD1. Germline trimming cut 5 bases from V and 2 bases from J; bases unmatched to any gene: 8. Germline CDR1 reads LGHNA; CDR2 reads YNFKEQ. This CDR3 is 16 amino acids long. The DNA for the CDR3 is TGTGCCAGCAGCACTCCAAGGGGGCAGACTAATGAAAAACTGTTTTTT. Protein product: CASSTPRGQTNEKLFF.

The rearrangement links TRBV6-1 to TRBJ1-6, with 7 nucleotides matching TRBD1. Germline CDR1 and CDR2: MNHNS and SASEGT. CDR3 length: 15 amino acids. V shed 3 bases, J shed 7 bases, and the junction held 6 bases outside the gene matches. CDR3: CASSDRDRGNSPLHF. The CDR3 DNA reads TGTGCCAGCAGTGACCGGGACAGAGGGAATTCACCCCTCCACTTT.

This clone was observed a few times. This sample also contains other DNA sequences that code for the same CDR3. The chain employs TRBV18 and TRBJ2-7, with D hard to call. CDR3 length equals 14 residues. From germline, CDR1 is KGHSH and CDR2 LQKENI. Trimming took 4 bases from V and 0 from J, leaving 10 bases between them. CDR3: CASSQGQPSYEQYF. The CDR3 DNA sequence: TGTGCCAGCTCACAGGGTCAGCCCTCCTACGAGCAGTACTTC.

This clone was picked up a small number of times. V is TRBV5-6 and J is TRBJ2-3, with D possibly being TRBD1 (6 bases). The V gene lost 1 base and the J gene lost 1 base, with 13 bases spanning the gap. Germline lookup yields CDR1 SGHDT and CDR2 YYEEEE. This CDR3 region has 16 residues. CDR3 region: CASSLIRDTRTDTQYF. In DNA, the CDR3 is TGTGCCAGCAGCTTGATTCGGGACACCCGCACAGATACGCAGTATTTT. Drawing the rest from reference TRBV5-6 and TRBJ2-3, the complete variable domain is DAGVTQSPTHLIKTRGQQVTLRCSPKSGHDTVSWYQQALGQGPQFIFQYYEEEERQRGNFPDRFSGHQFPNYSSELNVNALLLGDSALYLCASSLIRDTRTDTQYFGPGTRLTVL.

This clone turned up a few times. The CDR3, as DNA: TGTGCCAGCAGCGCAGCCCGACAGATCTCCTACGAGCAGTACTTC. Translation gives CASSAARQISYEQYF. The V call is TRBV7-2, the J call TRBJ2-7, with a weak D call TRBD1 (5 bases). The germline CDR1 and CDR2 sequences are SGHTA and FQGNSA. The CDR3 spans 15 residues. With 5 bases removed from V and 0 bases from J, the gap between germline ends came to 14 bases.

The chain links TRBV7-3 to TRBJ1-2; no clear D gene. The CDR3 spans 13 residues. The V gene's germline CDR1 is SGHTA and CDR2 FQGTGA. V was cut by 3 bases and J by 2 bases, with 7 bases left in between. CDR3 amino acids: CASSFGGNYGYTF. DNA for the CDR3: TGTGCCAGCAGCTTCGGAGGGAACTATGGCTACACCTTC.

This chain joins TRBV10-3 and TRBJ1-2; D uncertain. CDR3 length: 16 residues. V was pared by 5 bases and J by 7 bases, with 23 bases between. In germline, CDR1 is ENHRY, CDR2 SYGVKD. The CDR3 sequence is CAISSEPRSPGSGYTF. Here the CDR3 DNA reads TGTGCCATCAGTTCCGAACCCAGATCCCCCGGCTCTGGCTACACCTTC.

The chain carries TRBV2 and TRBJ2-3; either TRBD1 or TRBD2 may fit D (5 bases each). Trimming left V 7 bases short and J 1 base short, with 12 bases between. The CDR3 has 14 residues. The germline V gene encodes CDR1 SNHLY and CDR2 FYNNEI. Here the CDR3 reads CASTMRGGTDTQYF. The CDR3 DNA is TGTGCCAGCACCATGAGAGGGGGCACAGATACGCAGTATTTT.

The chain carries TRBV6-5 and TRBJ2-3, with TRBD2 matching over 10 bases. The CDR3 has 16 residues. Germline lookup yields CDR1 MNHEY and CDR2 SVGAGI. The junction had 4 bases not matched to a gene; V was cut back by 2 bases and J by 2 bases. CDR3 in DNA: TGTGCCAGCAGTTACCCCCTAGCGGGGGACACAGATACGCAGTATTTT. Encoded protein: CASSYPLAGDTDTQYF.

This clone was detected only a few times. The J gene is TRBJ1-1, the V gene TRBV2; TRBD1 aligns across 8 bases. This CDR3 region has 13 residues. Germline V gene sequence: CDR1 SNHLY, CDR2 FYNNEI. Trimming at V came to 6 bases and at J to 0 bases, leaving 0 bases not matched to a gene. CDR3 in DNA: TGTGCCAGCAGGGGACAGGTGAACACTGAAGCTTTCTTT. Translated: CASRGQVNTEAFF. Looking up the rest from reference TRBV2 and TRBJ1-1 gives the full variable domain: EPEVTQTPSHQVTQMGQEVILRCVPISNHLYFYWYRQILGQKVEFLVSFYNNEISEKSEIFDDQFSVERPDGSNFTLKIRSTKLEDSAMYFCASRGQVNTEAFFGQGTRLTVV.

The chain links TRBV27 to TRBJ1-1; D is undetermined. V lost 8 bases, J lost 0 bases, and 10 bases lay in between. The CDR3 consists of 13 residues. In germline, CDR1 is MNHEY, CDR2 SMNVEV (reference sequence). The CDR3 coding sequence is TGTGCCAGCTGGAAGGTGTTGAACACTGAAGCTTTCTTT. Residues: CASWKVLNTEAFF.

The rearrangement joins TRBV2 to TRBJ2-5, with a tentative D call TRBD2 (6 bases). V was trimmed by 5 bases and J by 5 bases, leaving 15 bases between them. The CDR3 has 14 residues. Germline V CDR1 and CDR2: SNHLY, FYNNEI. The DNA of the CDR3 is TGTGCCAGCAGTTATGGGACTTCCCCCGAGACCCAGTACTTC. Amino acid sequence: CASSYGTSPETQYF.

This clone was detected a few times. V gene TRBV6-5 combines with J gene TRBJ1-2, with 7 bases that match TRBD1. Losses at the gene ends were 0 bases for V and 8 bases for J; bases not matched to a gene: 6. The germline V gene has CDR1 MNHEY and CDR2 SVGAGI. The CDR3 is 14 residues long. The CDR3 DNA sequence: TGTGCCAGCAGTTACTCGAGACAGGGCGACGGCTACACCTTC. Its protein product is CASSYSRQGDGYTF.

The sample holds a few counts of this clone. V and J are TRBV5-1 and TRBJ2-7; D is uncertain. CDR3 length: 15 amino acids. V was clipped by 1 base and J by 2 bases, with 13 bases between them. Germline V gene lookup returns CDR1 SGHRS and CDR2 YFSETQ. This CDR3 reads CASSLSAYPPYEQYF. CDR3 bases: TGCGCCAGCAGCTTGTCAGCGTACCCGCCCTACGAGCAGTACTTC.

The chain links TRBV9 to TRBJ2-5, with 10 positions matching TRBD1. Per the germline V gene, CDR1 is SGDLS and CDR2 is YYNGEE. The CDR3 runs 17 residues. With 3 bases clipped from V and 1 base from J, the junction kept 9 bases outside the gene matches. CDR3 sequence reads: CASSAAGTGAPQETQYF. CDR3 nucleotide sequence: TGTGCCAGCAGCGCCGCGGGGACAGGGGCCCCCCAAGAGACCCAGTACTTC.